This T cell receptor (beta chain) was captured by sequencing in a study of Graves' ophthalmopathy and Graves' hyperthyroidism. Study-wide points: Ophthalmopathy was separated from stable hyperthyroidism by a 13-signature model with about 86% sensitivity and around 84% specificity. At 65% to 71% sensitivity and approximately 78% specificity, the model predicted progression of the ophthalmopathy.

This clonotype has a count of ten or more. Antigen unknown. CDR1 LNHDA and CDR2 SQIVND come from the germline V gene (reference sequence). Losses at the gene ends were 9 bases for V and 7 bases for J; bases not matched to a gene: 22. This CDR3 contains 17 residues. Researchers took RNA transcripts and amplified TCR beta CDR3 regions from them. Amplification began with first-round RT-PCR using HTBI primers, then second-round multiplex PCR was performed. TCRdb ran MiXCR on the multiplex PCR reads and lists one entry per CDR3 protein. The table lists 300,000 to 400,000 distinct CDR3 sequences, about 17% of them singletons.

The source is an adult woman with stable Graves' hyperthyroidism. The chain carries TRBV19 and TRBJ1-1; TRBD1 matches 8 bases. Sequencing used peripheral blood. CDR3 sequence: CASLGTGGIRGRSEAFF. CDR3 sequence (DNA): TGTGCCAGCCTAGGGACAGGAGGGATCCGGGGGCGCAGTGAAGCTTTCTTT.